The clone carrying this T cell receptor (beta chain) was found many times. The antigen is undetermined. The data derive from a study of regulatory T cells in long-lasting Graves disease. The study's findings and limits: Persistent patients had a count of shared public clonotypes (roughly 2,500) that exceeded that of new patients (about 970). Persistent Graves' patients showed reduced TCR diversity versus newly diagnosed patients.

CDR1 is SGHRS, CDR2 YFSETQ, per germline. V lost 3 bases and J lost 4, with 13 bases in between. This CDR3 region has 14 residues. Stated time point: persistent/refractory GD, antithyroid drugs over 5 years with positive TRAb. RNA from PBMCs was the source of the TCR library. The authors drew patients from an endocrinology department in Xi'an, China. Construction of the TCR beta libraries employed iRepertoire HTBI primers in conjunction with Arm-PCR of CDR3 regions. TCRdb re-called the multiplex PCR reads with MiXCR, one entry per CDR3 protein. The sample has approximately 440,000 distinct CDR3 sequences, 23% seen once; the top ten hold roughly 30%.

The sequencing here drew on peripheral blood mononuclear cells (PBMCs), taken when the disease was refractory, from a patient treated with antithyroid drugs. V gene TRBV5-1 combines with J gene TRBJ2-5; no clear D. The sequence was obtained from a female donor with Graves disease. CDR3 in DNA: TGCGCCAGCAGCTCATCAAGCGACCGAGAGACCCAGTACTTC. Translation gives CASSSSSDRETQYF.